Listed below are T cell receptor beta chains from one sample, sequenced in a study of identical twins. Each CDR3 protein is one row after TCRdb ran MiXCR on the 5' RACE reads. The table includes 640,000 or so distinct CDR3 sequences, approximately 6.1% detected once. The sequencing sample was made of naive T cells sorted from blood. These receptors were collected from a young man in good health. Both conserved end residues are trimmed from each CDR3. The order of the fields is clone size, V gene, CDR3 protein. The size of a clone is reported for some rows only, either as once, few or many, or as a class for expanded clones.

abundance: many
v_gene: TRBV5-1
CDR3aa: ASSLGTLRDRPYEQY

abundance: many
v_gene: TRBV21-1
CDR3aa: ASRGQMDAGELF

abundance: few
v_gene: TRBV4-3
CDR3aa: ASSQDNLRSEKLF

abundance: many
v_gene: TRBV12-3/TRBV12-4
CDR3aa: ASSLLENTEAF

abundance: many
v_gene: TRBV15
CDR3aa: ATSSLPGQGVTEAF

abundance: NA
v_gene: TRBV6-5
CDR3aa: ASSYLGQKYNEQF

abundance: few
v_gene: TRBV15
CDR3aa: ATSARLDNEQF

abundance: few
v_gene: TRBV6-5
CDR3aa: ASSSPQLAINEQF

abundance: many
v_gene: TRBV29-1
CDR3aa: SVEFHTRGDTQY

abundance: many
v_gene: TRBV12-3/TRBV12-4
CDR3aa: ASLWGGGRQPQH

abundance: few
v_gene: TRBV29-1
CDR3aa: SVVVGGPNQPQH

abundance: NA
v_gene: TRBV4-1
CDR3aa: ASSQDPYTEAF

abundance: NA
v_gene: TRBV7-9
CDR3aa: ASSIRTGDWEETQY

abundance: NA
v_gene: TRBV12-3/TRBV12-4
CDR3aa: ASSSGMGFSTDTQY

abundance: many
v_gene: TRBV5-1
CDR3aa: ASSLEGRANTEAF

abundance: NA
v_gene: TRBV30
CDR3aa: AWNPNQETQY

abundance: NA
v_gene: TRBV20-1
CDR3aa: SASMWTGSSYEQY

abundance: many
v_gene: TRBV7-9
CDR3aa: ASSPSGGNTDTQY

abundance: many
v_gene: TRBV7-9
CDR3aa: ANSRVGGYNEQF

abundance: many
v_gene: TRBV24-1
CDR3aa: ATSDSSPETQY

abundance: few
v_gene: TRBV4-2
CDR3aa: ASSHPTGTGGTGELF

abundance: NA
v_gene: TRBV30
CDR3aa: AWSQGQGESEQY

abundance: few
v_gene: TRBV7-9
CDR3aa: ASSRTGGSRTDTQY

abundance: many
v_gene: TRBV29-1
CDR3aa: SVFSPNLSGELF

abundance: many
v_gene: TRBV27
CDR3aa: ASSLSFGLLNTEAF

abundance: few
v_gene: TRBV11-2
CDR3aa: ASSLGSLTGPDSREQF

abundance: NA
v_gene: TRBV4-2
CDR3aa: ASSPPLEGYTGELF

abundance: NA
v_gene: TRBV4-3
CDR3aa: ASSQAGTGVAPLH

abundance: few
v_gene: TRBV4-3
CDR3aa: ASSQDNAASYNEQF

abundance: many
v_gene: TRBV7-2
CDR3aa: ASNLQGRVADTQY

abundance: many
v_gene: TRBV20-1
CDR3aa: SARPPQTPYYNEQF

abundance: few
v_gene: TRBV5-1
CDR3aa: ASSLEAGAGDNEQF

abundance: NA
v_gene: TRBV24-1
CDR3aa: ATSVPGNEQF

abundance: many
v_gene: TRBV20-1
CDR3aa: SGTNSGDFYGYT

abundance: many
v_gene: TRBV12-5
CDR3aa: ASGSIASSGNNEQF

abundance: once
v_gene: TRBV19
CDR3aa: ASSIAQGGANTGELF

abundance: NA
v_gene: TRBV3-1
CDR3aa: ASSRDLDRVGAEAF

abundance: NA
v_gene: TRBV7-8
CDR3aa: ASSPRTSGRALLQETQY

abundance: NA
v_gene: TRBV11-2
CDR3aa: ASSLEGPSSFYSYNEQF

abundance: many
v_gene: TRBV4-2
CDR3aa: ASSQLLAGETQY

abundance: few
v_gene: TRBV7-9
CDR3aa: ASSYGRDRGTDTQY

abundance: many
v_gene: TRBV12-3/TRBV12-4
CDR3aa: ASSLGPGGDEDNEQF

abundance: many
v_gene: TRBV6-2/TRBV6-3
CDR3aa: ASSVPSWEQY

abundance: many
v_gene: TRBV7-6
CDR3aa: ASSSSSSTDTQY

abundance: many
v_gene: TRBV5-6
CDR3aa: ASSRSSGPGTYNEQF

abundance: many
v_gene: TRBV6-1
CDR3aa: ATRLAGSISYEQY

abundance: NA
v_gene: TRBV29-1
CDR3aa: SVGEQGLYEQY

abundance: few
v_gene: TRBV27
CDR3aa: ASRTTGYGGYT

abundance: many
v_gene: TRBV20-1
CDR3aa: SAYSGLFYEQY

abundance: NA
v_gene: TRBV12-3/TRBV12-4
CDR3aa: ASRVLGLNTGELF

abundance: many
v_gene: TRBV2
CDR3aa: ASGRDSLEAF

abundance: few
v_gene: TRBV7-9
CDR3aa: ASSLEGQRTGELF